Listed here are 27 T cell receptor beta chains from one sample, sequenced in a study of CD4 T cells in relation to SARS-CoV-2 and coronaviruses. CD4+ T cells from unexposed donors were obtained before the COVID-19 pandemic (2011-2018). TCRdb's table, derived via immunoSEQ multiplex PCR, lists solely in-frame clones and lacks some. The table includes 68,000 or so clones, over 90% detected once. Material for sequencing was naive CD4+ T cells from PBMCs. Subset reported: naive CD4+ T cells isolated by negative enrichment. All receptors come from a human donor in good health.

This chain joins TRBV7-8 and TRBJ2-1; the match to TRBD2 covers 8 bases. CDR1 is SGHVS and CDR2 is FQNEAQ in the germline V gene. The CDR3 has 18 amino acids. V was pared by 5 bases and J by 6 bases, with 18 bases of the junction left unmatched. The DNA of the CDR3 is TGTGCCAGCAGCCGCGGGGGCTTAATAGCGGGATGGCTCAATGAGCAGTTCTTC. The encoded protein is CASSRGGLIAGWLNEQFF.

By sample share, this clone is medium-sized. The chain has TRBV5-4 and TRBJ2-5, with 8 bases that match TRBD2. Trimming at V came to 0 bases and at J to 2 bases, leaving 3 bases not matched to a gene. The germline CDR1 and CDR2 sequences are SGHNT and YYREEE (reference sequence). This CDR3 spans 15 amino acids. The CDR3 spells CASSLVLAGQETQYF. CDR3 DNA: TGTGCCAGCAGCTTGGTTCTAGCGGGTCAAGAGACCCAGTACTTC.

The chain links TRBV7-9 to TRBJ2-1; no definite D call. Trimming stripped 0 bases from V and 3 bases from J, with 3 bases between. CDR1 and CDR2 from the germline V gene are SEHNR and FQNEAQ (reference sequence). The length of the CDR3 is 13 residues. CDR3 sequence reads: CASSLARYNEQFF. CDR3 DNA: TGTGCCAGCAGCTTAGCCCGCTACAATGAGCAGTTCTTC.

The rearrangement joins TRBV5-1 to TRBJ2-5, with TRBD1 as a possible D gene (5 bases). This CDR3 has 14 amino acids. The V gene's germline CDR1 is SGHRS and CDR2 YFSETQ. The V end lost 7 bases, the J end lost 3 bases, and 16 bases lay between the germline ends. The CDR3 reads CASGFSSREETQYF. DNA for the CDR3: TGCGCCAGCGGGTTTAGCAGCAGGGAAGAGACCCAGTACTTC.

This clone was seen a few times. This chain connects TRBV12-3 or TRBV12-4 to TRBJ2-7, with D perhaps matching TRBD1 (5 bases). V was trimmed by 3 bases and J by 4 bases, leaving 7 bases between them. The CDR3 spans 12 residues. The CDR3 loop reads CASSFAGYEQYF. In nucleotides, the CDR3 is TGTGCCAGCAGTTTCGCAGGGTACGAGCAGTACTTC.

The CDR3 nucleotides are TGTGCCATCAGGGGGGGTAGCGGGGTCTCTACAATGACCAAGTTCTTC. This translates into CAIRGGSGVSTMTKFF. The chain couples TRBV10-3 to TRBJ2-1, with 8 bases aligning to TRBD2. Germline-derived CDR1 and CDR2 are ENHRY and SYGVKD. V trimming: 6 bases; J trimming: 14 bases; junction bases outside the gene matches: 21. This CDR3 has 16 residues.

This sequence joins TRBV7-2 and TRBJ1-2, with D possibly being TRBD1 (5 bases). This CDR3 contains 12 residues. From germline, CDR1 is SGHTA and CDR2 FQGNSA. Trimming took 3 bases from V and 8 from J, leaving 10 bases between them. The CDR3 DNA reads TGTGCCAGCAGCTTTTCAAGGGGCGGCTACACCTTC. As protein: CASSFSRGGYTF.

The V gene is TRBV4-2, the J gene TRBJ2-3; D ambiguous. The CDR3 is 15 amino acids. V was pared by 0 bases and J by 3 bases, with 10 bases between. Germline CDR1 LGHNA, CDR2 YNFKEQ. CDR3 amino acids: CASSQEGSRTDTQYF. In nucleotides, the CDR3 is TGTGCCAGCAGCCAAGAAGGTAGCCGTACAGATACGCAGTATTTT.

V usage is TRBV7-6 and J usage is TRBJ2-3; TRBD2 matches 10 bases. Germline CDR1 and CDR2: SGHVS and FNYEAQ. V lost 5 bases and J lost 1; bases outside the gene matches: 9. This CDR3 is built from 17 residues. In DNA, the CDR3 is TGTGCCAGCAGCCATTTAAGCGGGGGGGCTCGCACAGATACGCAGTATTTT. Its translation: CASSHLSGGARTDTQYF.

This chain connects TRBV15 to TRBJ2-3; TRBD1 matches 7 bases. V trimming: 4 bases; J trimming: 5 bases; junction bases outside the gene matches: 3. The CDR3 sequence is 13 residues long. Germline-derived CDR1 and CDR2 are LNHNV and YYDKDF (reference sequence). Here the CDR3 DNA reads TGTGCCACCAGCATTAACAGGGGAGATACGCAGTATTTT. Protein product: CATSINRGDTQYF.

J is TRBJ1-3 and V is TRBV10-3, with a weak D call TRBD1 (6 bases). The CDR3 is made up of 15 amino acids. Germline V CDR1 and CDR2: ENHRY, SYGVKD. Trimming removed 10 bases from V and 4 bases from J, with 20 bases in between. Here the CDR3 reads CATAVKGEGGNTIYF. In DNA form, the CDR3 reads TGTGCCACCGCGGTGAAGGGGGAAGGGGGAAACACCATATATTTT.

The V gene is TRBV6-2 or TRBV6-3, the J gene TRBJ1-1, with D perhaps matching TRBD1 (6 bases). The CDR3 has 13 amino acids. CDR1 is MNHEY and CDR2 is SVGEGT in the germline V gene. Trimming took 6 bases from V and 9 from J, leaving 17 bases between them. CDR3: CASSQGTSSQAFF. CDR3 DNA sequence: TGTGCCAGCAGCCAGGGGACCTCCTCGCAAGCTTTCTTT.

In this sample, this clone turned up once. V usage is TRBV24-1 and J usage is TRBJ1-1; 9 bases align to TRBD1. V trimming: 2 bases; J trimming: 5 bases; junction bases outside the gene matches: 5. Germline CDR1 and CDR2: KGHDR and SFDVKD. CDR3 length: 15 residues. The CDR3 loop is CATSDSGQGGTEAFF. The DNA for the CDR3 is TGTGCCACCAGTGATTCGGGACAGGGTGGAACTGAAGCTTTCTTT.

The chain recombines TRBV3-1 (or the pseudogene TRBV3-2) with TRBJ1-2; 9 bases fit TRBD1. With 4 bases clipped from V and 6 bases from J, the junction kept 12 bases outside the gene matches. The CDR3 is 16 amino acids. Germline CDR1 LGHDT, CDR2 YNNKEL (reference sequence). The CDR3 nucleotides read TGTGCCAGCAGCCCTTTTCCCCGGGACAGGGTCCATGGCTACACCTTC. It yields the protein CASSPFPRDRVHGYTF.

The chain couples TRBV5-4 to TRBJ2-7; 8 bases fit TRBD1. This CDR3 is 16 amino acids long. Trimming took 5 bases from V and 4 from J; bases not matched to a gene: 14. The germline CDR1 and CDR2 sequences are SGHNT and YYREEE (reference sequence). The CDR3 loop reads CASRRESTGTGYEQYF. The CDR3 DNA reads as TGTGCCAGCAGGCGTGAAAGCACCGGGACAGGATACGAGCAGTACTTC.

The chain recombines TRBV5-1 with TRBJ2-2, with D unresolved. The germline gives CDR1 SGHRS, CDR2 YFSETQ. This CDR3 contains 14 residues. Between the trimmed V and J ends, which lost 3 bases and 0 bases, there was a span of 6 bases. The CDR3 bases are TGCGCCAGCAGCTCCTACTCGAACACCGGGGAGCTGTTTTTT. Its protein is CASSSYSNTGELFF.

The chain combines TRBV30 with TRBJ1-1; D is unresolved. This CDR3 has 12 residues. Germline lookup yields CDR1 GTSNPN and CDR2 SVGIG (reference sequence). V lost 3 bases and J 5 bases, leaving 10 bases between the germline ends. The CDR3 is CAWSPTRTEAFF. Here the CDR3 DNA reads TGTGCCTGGAGCCCAACGAGGACTGAAGCTTTCTTT. The full variable domain, rest sourced from reference TRBV30 and TRBJ1-1, is SQTIHQWPATLVQPVGSPLSLECTVEGTSNPNLYWYRQAAGRGLQLLFYSVGIGQISSEVPQNLSASRPQDRQFILSSKKLLLSDSGFYLCAWSPTRTEAFFGQGTRLTVV.

This chain's CDR3 is CASGLPRQSGNTIYF. The CDR3 coding sequence is TGTGCTAGTGGCCTCCCTCGACAGTCTGGAAACACCATATATTTT. The chain has TRBV12-5 and TRBJ1-3; a weak D match, TRBD1 (5 bases). This CDR3 is built from 15 residues. CDR1 is LGHNT, CDR2 FRNRAP, per germline. The ends were cut back, 6 bases at V and 1 base at J, with 13 bases in the middle.

The chain recombines TRBV7-2 with TRBJ1-1, with D possibly being TRBD1 (6 bases). V lost 5 bases, J lost 3 bases, and 13 bases lay in between. Per the germline V gene, CDR1 is SGHTA and CDR2 is FQGNSA. This CDR3 has 14 residues. The CDR3 coding sequence is TGTGCCAGCAGCCCAAGCAGGGGTTACACTGAAGCTTTCTTT. Amino acid sequence: CASSPSRGYTEAFF.

V is TRBV5-6 and J is TRBJ2-6; D not resolved. In germline, CDR1 is SGHDT, CDR2 YYEEEE. The CDR3 has 15 amino acids. Trimming cost V 4 bases and J 1 base, with 9 bases left between them. The CDR3 loop reads CASSPGGSGANVLTF. CDR3 nucleotides: TGTGCCAGCAGCCCGGGTGGTTCTGGGGCCAACGTCCTGACTTTC.

The gene calls are TRBV5-1 and TRBJ2-7; 9 positions agree with TRBD1. Germline values: CDR1 SGHRS, CDR2 YFSETQ. The CDR3 consists of 14 residues. V lost 2 bases, J lost 6 bases, and 6 bases stayed unmatched. CDR3 sequence reads: CASSFGQGRSEQYF. The CDR3 DNA sequence: TGCGCCAGCAGCTTCGGACAGGGGCGAAGCGAGCAGTACTTC.

The chain has TRBV7-9 and TRBJ1-5, with 8 bases matching TRBD1. Per the germline V gene, CDR1 is SEHNR and CDR2 is FQNEAQ (reference sequence). This CDR3 comprises 12 residues. J gave up 6 bases and V 6 bases, and 1 base lay outside the gene matches. CDR3 nucleotides: TGTGCCAGCAGGACAGGGGCTCAGCCCCAGCATTTT. The encoded protein is CASRTGAQPQHF.

This clone was observed once. The gene calls are TRBV5-4 and TRBJ2-7, with D uncertain. V was clipped by 1 base and J by 7 bases, with 15 bases between them. The CDR3 has 14 residues. Germline V CDR1 and CDR2: SGHNT, YYREEE (reference sequence). DNA for the CDR3: TGTGCCAGCAGCTTGTGGGCGGTTCGAGAGGAGCAGTACTTC. This codes for CASSLWAVREEQYF. The full variable domain, its missing parts supplied by reference TRBV5-4 and TRBJ2-7, is ETGVTQSPTHLIKTRGQQVTLRCSSQSGHNTVSWYQQALGQGPQFIFQYYREEENGRGNFPPRFSGLQFPNYSSELNVNALELDDSALYLCASSLWAVREEQYFGPGTRLTVT.

The chain couples TRBV25-1 to TRBJ2-4; D perhaps matches TRBD2 (6 bases). This CDR3 comprises 16 residues. V lost 1 base and J 3 bases, leaving 13 bases between the germline ends. Germline lookup yields CDR1 MGHDK and CDR2 SYGVNS. The CDR3 DNA sequence: TGTGCCAGCAGTGAATTGGAGGGGCCGAACAAAAACATTCAGTACTTC. This encodes CASSELEGPNKNIQYF.

The chain recombines TRBV27 with TRBJ2-7, with TRBD1 matching 8 bases. Looked up from germline, CDR1 is MNHEY and CDR2 is SMNVEV (reference sequence). V shed 0 bases and J 0 bases; nucleotides not matched to a gene: 1. This CDR3 region has 15 residues. Written as DNA, the CDR3 is TGTGCCAGCAGTTTATCGGGACAGGACTCCTACGAGCAGTACTTC. The encoded protein is CASSLSGQDSYEQYF.

The chain combines TRBV24-1 with TRBJ2-2; 10 bases fit TRBD1. CDR1 and CDR2 from the germline V gene are KGHDR and SFDVKD. The CDR3 contains 16 residues. The ends lost 4 bases at V and 4 bases at J; junction bases unmatched: 5. The CDR3 DNA sequence: TGTGCCACCAGTGACTCCGGGACAGGGGTCACCGGGGAGCTGTTTTTT. Protein sequence: CATSDSGTGVTGELFF.

The V gene is TRBV7-3, the J gene TRBJ1-2; the match to TRBD1 covers 9 bases. In germline, CDR1 is SGHTA, CDR2 FQGTGA. The V and J ends lost 5 bases and 2 bases, in that order; junction bases with no gene match: 3. The CDR3 runs 14 residues. The CDR3 DNA follows: TGTGCCAGCAGCCAGGACAGGGGCAACTATGGCTACACCTTC. It translates to CASSQDRGNYGYTF.